This T cell receptor (beta chain) came from a study of cytomegalovirus exposure and HLA in healthy donors. PCR primers comprised 60 Vbeta and 13 Jbeta primers. Sequenced by immunoSEQ multiplex PCR; TCRdb stores in-frame clones only, minus some. The table has 150,000 to 200,000 clones, 65% to 90% seen once. V shed 4 bases and J 5 bases; nucleotides not matched to a gene: 8. The germline CDR1 and CDR2 sequences are SGHRS and YFSETQ. There are 15 residues in the CDR3. The V call is TRBV5-1, the J call TRBJ2-2; 7 bases line up with TRBD1. Sequencing was done on a sample of PBMCs. The receptor's source is a woman between 45 and 60 years old in good health and CMV-seronegative. The CDR3 DNA reads as TGCGCCAGCAGCCCGGGACAGAAGCTAACCGGGGAGCTGTTTTTT. This gives the protein CASSPGQKLTGELFF.